These T cell receptor beta chains were read from a single sample in a study of blood T cell repertoires in COVID-19. Profiled with immunoSEQ multiplex PCR; TCRdb holds only in-frame clones, not every one. The sample includes 45,000 to 65,000 clones, roughly nine tenths of them seen just once. Material: peripheral blood. These receptors came from an elderly man in a cohort sampled during active COVID-19. CDR3s include the opening cysteine and the closing phenylalanine or tryptophan. D genes are given only for firm matches. Only some rows state a clone size, as once, few, many or a class for expanded clones.

CASSLVNQGWGEQYF TGTGCCAGCAGCTTAGTTAACCAGGGGTGGGGCGAGCAGTACTTC TRBJ2-7 . TRBV11-2 few
CASSEGRGNQPQHF TGTGCCAGCAGCGAGGGGAGGGGCAATCAGCCCCAGCATTTT TRBJ1-5 . TRBV6-5 .
CASSWGTGFSYNEQFF TGCGCCAGCAGCTGGGGAACAGGGTTTTCCTACAATGAGCAGTTCTTC TRBJ2-1 . TRBV5-1 .
CASSRTSGAYNEQFF TGCGCCAGCAGCCGGACTAGCGGAGCCTACAATGAGCAGTTCTTC TRBJ2-1 TRBD2 TRBV5-1 .
CASSPEGGQGHSSNQPQHF TGTGCCAGCTCACCGGAGGGGGGACAGGGGCATTCTAGCAATCAGCCCCAGCATTTT TRBJ1-5 TRBD1 TRBV18 .
CASSESQGSYGYTF TGCGCCAGCAGTGAGTCGCAGGGCAGCTATGGCTACACCTTC TRBJ1-2 . TRBV10-2 .
CASSTEAGLEDNEQFF TGTGCCAGCAGCACTGAAGCGGGACTAGAAGACAATGAGCAGTTCTTC TRBJ2-1 TRBD2 TRBV5-4 few
CASSYSSGAQTEAFF TGTGCCAGCAGTTACTCGAGCGGGGCGCAGACTGAAGCTTTCTTT TRBJ1-1 . TRBV6-5 .
CASKPGLSVGEQYF TGTGCCAGCAAGCCGGGACTCTCCGTGGGGGAGCAGTACTTC TRBJ2-7 . TRBV27 once
CASSLGTGPNQPQHF TGTGCCAGCAGCTTGGGGACAGGGCCGAATCAGCCCCAGCATTTT TRBJ1-5 TRBD1 TRBV5-6 once
CASSLREVLGSPLHF TGTGCCAGCAGTTTACGGGAGGTTTTGGGGTCACCCCTCCACTTT TRBJ1-6 . TRBV28 .
CATSRRPSSGANVLTF TGTGCCACCAGCAGACGTCCGAGCTCTGGGGCCAACGTCCTGACTTTC TRBJ2-6 . TRBV15 .
CASSSIGGGATDTQYF TGTGCCAGCAGCTCCATAGGAGGGGGGGCCACAGATACGCAGTATTTT TRBJ2-3 . TRBV7-3 once
CASSSRGLMNTEAFF TGCGCCAGCAGCTCCAGGGGGCTCATGAACACTGAAGCTTTCTTT TRBJ1-1 TRBD1 TRBV5-1 once
CASSPPGQYGNTIYF TGTGCCAGCAGCCCCCCGGGACAGTATGGAAACACCATATATTTT TRBJ1-3 TRBD1 TRBV6-5 .
CASSSRQGRDEQYF TGTGCCAGCAGCTCACGACAGGGGAGGGACGAGCAGTACTTC TRBJ2-7 . TRBV9 .
CASSLSYEQYF TGTGCCAGCAGCCTAAGCTACGAGCAGTACTTC TRBJ2-7 . TRBV7-2 .
CASSQETGGYGYTF TGTGCCAGCAGCCAAGAGACAGGGGGCTATGGCTACACCTTC TRBJ1-2 TRBD1 TRBV14 .
CASSPGSRANTGELFF TGTGCCAGCAGCCCCGGCTCCAGGGCGAACACCGGGGAGCTGTTTTTT TRBJ2-2 . TRBV7-9 .
CASRLPGLNTGELFF TGCGCCAGCAGACTTCCGGGACTCAACACCGGGGAGCTGTTTTTT TRBJ2-2 . TRBV5-1 .